This T cell receptor beta chain was sequenced in a study of blood T cell repertoires in COVID-19 (dated by TCRdb to the early 2020s). The study in broad terms: Collaborator samples came from the United States, Italy and Spain and covered acute and convalescent phases of COVID-19. The material from the prospective study consisted of cDNA or gDNA derived from T cells, B-cell-depleted T cells, or PBMCs. The dataset comprised deeply sampled blood TCRbeta repertoires from subjects exposed to, actively infected with, or recovered from COVID-19. The repertoires were released in a freely available public database meant as a resource for research on the immune response to SARS-CoV-2. Samples were obtained from the ongoing ImmuneRACE study (first 160 participants) and from some 1,200 subjects provided by 6 global collaborators. A de-identified subject ID, COVID-19 status, age in years and sex were almost always included in the sample metadata. Where available, HLA class I and class II types were taken from metadata supplied by the sample provider and were not determined by assay-based typing.

The investigation overall reported the following: How much clinical and demographic metadata was included differed by source and by participant, and the metadata was provided uncurated.

Taken from cysteine to phenylalanine, the CDR3 has 16 residues. The kept DNA is CDR3 alone, 48 bases in frame from the first base. For this chain, trimming is 4 bases at the V end and 5 bases at the J end, and the number of junction bases without a gene match is 7. From a lookup of the germline V gene (reference sequence), CDR1 and CDR2 are LNHNV and YYDKDF. One collaborating source in Seattle enrolled patients during active infection and followed them longitudinally through the course of disease. Each collaborating institution followed its own protocols to collect whole blood in K2EDTA tubes. For TCRbeta analysis, collaborators shipped samples as frozen whole blood, isolated PBMCs, or DNA extracted from either of those sample types. The immunoSEQ Assay, a bias-controlled multiplex PCR, was used to amplify TCRbeta CDR3 regions from genomic DNA. The authors' pipeline ran thus. Within the assay, amplification of reference gene primers was used to estimate how many nucleated cells each sample contained. To quantify the absolute abundance of each unique TCRbeta CDR3 rearrangement, sequence reads were collapsed and filtered. Productive Simpson clonality was computed per sample as the square root of Simpson's diversity index over productive rearrangements. Held by TCRdb, this immuneACCESS table contains in-frame sequences only and omits some clones. Under half of the omission traces to an unresolved V gene where checked; the cause of the rest is unknown. That table furnishes V, J and clone size, whereas the DNA furnished D and trimming. This sample lists just over 350,000 clones; approximately 86% were detected once. Just over 7% of the sample is in the top ten clones.

Concerning this clone itself: Which antigen it targets is not known. Base qualities were left out, and no much larger clone turns up one base away.

This TCR was sampled from a woman in her sixties or seventies with COVID-19, enrolled during active disease. The receptor chain draws on TRBV15 and TRBJ2-3, with 12 middle bases fitting TRBD2. Material: peripheral blood. The CDR3 reads CATSKGLAGPGDTQYF. The DNA reads TGTGCCACCAGCAAAGGACTAGCGGGGCCTGGAGATACGCAGTATTTT. When the CDR3 is completed using the reference TRBV15 and TRBJ2-3 genes on either side, the full variable domain is DAMVIQNPRYQVTQFGKPVTLSCSQTLNHNVMYWYQQKSSQAPKLLFHYYDKDFNNEADTPDNFQSRRPNTSFCFLDIRSPGLGDTAMYLCATSKGLAGPGDTQYFGPGTRLTVL.